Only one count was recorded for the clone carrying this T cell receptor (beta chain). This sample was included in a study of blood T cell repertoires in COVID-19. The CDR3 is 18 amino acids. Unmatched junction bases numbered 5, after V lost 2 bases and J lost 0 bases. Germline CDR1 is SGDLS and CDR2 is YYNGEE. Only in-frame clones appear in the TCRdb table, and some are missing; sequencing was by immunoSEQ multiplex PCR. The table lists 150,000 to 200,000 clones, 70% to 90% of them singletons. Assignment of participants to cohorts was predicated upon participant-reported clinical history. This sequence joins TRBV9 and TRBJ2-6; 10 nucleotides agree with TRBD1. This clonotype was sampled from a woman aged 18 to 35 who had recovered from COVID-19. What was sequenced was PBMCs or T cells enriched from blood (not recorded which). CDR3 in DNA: TGTGCCAGCAGCGTTAGAGACAGGGGGCACTCTGGGGCCAACGTCCTGACTTTC. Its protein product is CASSVRDRGHSGANVLTF.